The 21 T cell receptor beta chains reported below all come from one sample, sequenced in a study of OX40 agonist ivuxolimab in advanced cancers. Here immunoSEQ multiplex PCR was the method, and the copy in TCRdb shows in-frame clones only, minus some. The sample includes around 74,000 clones, approximately 83% seen only once; the top ten take 5% to 6.5%. The source was CD4+ or CD8+ T cells sorted from blood, collected in a trial of the OX40 agonist ivuxolimab. The origin of the receptors is an adult with an advanced solid tumor such as melanoma, head and neck, liver or kidney cancer.

This clone has just one count. The genes are TRBV15 and TRBJ2-7, with D perhaps matching TRBD1 or TRBD2 (5 bases each). The CDR3 runs 14 residues. The germline gives CDR1 LNHNV, CDR2 YYDKDF (reference sequence). With 0 bases removed from V and 2 bases from J, the gap between germline ends came to 8 bases. The CDR3 DNA is TGTGCCACCAGCAGAGAGGGGGTTACCTACGAGCAGTACTTC. This translates into CATSREGVTYEQYF.

The rearrangement joins TRBV27 to TRBJ1-1, with 7 bases aligning to TRBD1. The CDR3 length is 14 residues. Germline V lookup: CDR1 MNHEY, CDR2 SMNVEV (reference sequence). V trimming: 6 bases; J trimming: 0 bases; junction bases outside the gene matches: 4. The CDR3 nucleotides read TGTGCCAGCAGCTATGACAGGGTGAACACTGAAGCTTTCTTT. Its translation is CASSYDRVNTEAFF.

J is TRBJ2-5 and V is TRBV5-6; D not certain. Germline lookup yields CDR1 SGHDT and CDR2 YYEEEE. The V end was cut by 0 bases, the J end by 3 bases, with 9 bases between. CDR3 length equals 14 residues. The CDR3 protein is CASSLVRQKETQYF. CDR3 sequence (DNA): TGTGCCAGCAGCTTGGTGAGGCAGAAAGAGACCCAGTACTTC.

V is TRBV9 and J is TRBJ1-2; the D gene is possibly TRBD1 (5 bases). V shed 0 bases and J shed 7 bases, with 7 bases lying between them. Germline V gene sequence: CDR1 SGDLS, CDR2 YYNGEE. This CDR3 has 12 residues. The CDR3 protein is CASSVVQGGYTF. The CDR3 nucleotides read TGTGCCAGCAGCGTAGTCCAGGGTGGCTACACCTTC.

This rearrangement joins TRBV7-6 to TRBJ1-1; D gene unclear. The CDR3 spans 15 residues. The germline V gene encodes CDR1 SGHVS and CDR2 FNYEAQ. V was cut by 1 base and J by 0 bases, with 9 bases left in between. The CDR3 protein is CASSLVGGMNTEAFF. The CDR3 nucleotides read TGTGCCAGCAGCTTAGTCGGCGGAATGAACACTGAAGCTTTCTTT.

The chain has TRBV6-1 and TRBJ2-2; 7 bases fit TRBD1. The CDR3 extends over 16 amino acids. Germline V gene sequence: CDR1 MNHNS, CDR2 SASEGT. With V trimmed by 4 bases and J by 6 bases, 11 bases remained unmatched. The CDR3 sequence: CASSALDRVTAGELFF. The CDR3 bases are TGTGCCAGCAGTGCCCTAGACAGGGTAACGGCCGGGGAGCTGTTTTTT.

The chain carries TRBV5-4 and TRBJ2-5, with 7 bases fitting TRBD1. This CDR3 is built from 16 residues. Trimming at V came to 4 bases and at J to 5 bases, leaving 14 bases not matched to a gene. Germline CDR1 reads SGHNT; CDR2 reads YYREEE (reference sequence). CDR3 sequence reads: CASSTRTGLKGETQYF. The CDR3 region has the DNA TGTGCCAGCAGCACCCGGACAGGCCTGAAAGGGGAGACCCAGTACTTC. Variable domain in full (rest from reference TRBV5-4 and TRBJ2-5): ETGVTQSPTHLIKTRGQQVTLRCSSQSGHNTVSWYQQALGQGPQFIFQYYREEENGRGNFPPRFSGLQFPNYSSELNVNALELDDSALYLCASSTRTGLKGETQYFGPGTRLLVL.

The chain has TRBV19 and TRBJ1-5; D uncertain. The CDR3 contains 13 residues. Germline CDR1 reads LNHDA; CDR2 reads SQIVND (reference sequence). Deletions cut 4 bases from V and 5 bases from J, with 9 bases between. In nucleotides, the CDR3 is TGTGCCAGTAGTAATGAGTTGTATCAGCCCCAGCATTTT. Residues: CASSNELYQPQHF.

The chain has TRBV28 and TRBJ2-3; D is unresolved. CDR1 MDHEN and CDR2 SYDVKM come from the germline V gene. This CDR3 is built from 15 residues. V was pared by 4 bases and J by 5 bases, with 16 bases between. CDR3 sequence reads: CASSSPHLEGDTQYF. The CDR3 DNA reads as TGTGCCAGCAGTTCCCCCCACTTGGAAGGAGATACGCAGTATTTT.

This clone has a single count. The V and J genes are TRBV4-1 and TRBJ1-4; D unclear. The CDR3 has 15 residues. Between the trimmed V and J ends, which lost 0 bases and 7 bases, there was a span of 12 bases. Germline assignment: CDR1 MGHRA and CDR2 YSYEKL. The CDR3 reads CASSQDGSRGEKLFF. The CDR3 region has the DNA TGCGCCAGCAGCCAAGACGGATCACGGGGTGAAAAACTGTTTTTT.

This rearrangement joins TRBV11-3 to TRBJ2-2, with TRBD1 as a possible D gene (5 bases). V shed 5 bases and J shed 1 base, with 14 bases lying between them. There are 16 residues in the CDR3. The germline V gene encodes CDR1 SGHNT and CDR2 YENEEA. Here the CDR3 DNA reads TGTGCCAGCAGCCCGGGCAATACAGGGAACACCGGGGAGCTGTTTTTT. Encoded protein: CASSPGNTGNTGELFF. Using reference TRBV11-3 and TRBJ2-2 for the parts outside the CDR3, the full variable domain is EAGVVQSPRYKIIEKKQPVAFWCNPISGHNTLYWYLQNLGQGPELLIRYENEEAVDDSQLPKDRFSAERLKGVDSTLKIQPAELGDSAVYLCASSPGNTGNTGELFFGEGSRLTVL.

The chain's CDR3 is CAWSVSTGKGSPLHF. CDR3 DNA sequence: TGTGCCTGGAGTGTCTCGACAGGGAAAGGCTCACCCCTCCACTTT. This chain uses TRBV30 with TRBJ1-6; 7 bases agree with TRBD1. Per the germline V gene, CDR1 is GTSNPN and CDR2 is SVGIG (reference sequence). The CDR3 consists of 15 residues. The J segment lost 10 bases and the V segment lost 0 bases, leaving 9 bases of the junction unmatched.

This chain links TRBV6-5 with TRBJ1-1; D remains unclear. The V end lost 6 bases, the J end lost 0 bases, and 8 bases lay between the germline ends. Per the germline V gene, CDR1 is MNHEY and CDR2 is SVGAGI. The CDR3 is 13 residues long. CDR3 region: CASRPTVNTEAFF. CDR3 in DNA: TGTGCCAGCAGGCCCACAGTGAACACTGAAGCTTTCTTT.

The chain is built from TRBV30 and TRBJ2-7, with 7 nucleotides matching TRBD1. The CDR3 loop spans 14 amino acids. J was trimmed by 3 bases and V by 6 bases; bases with no gene match: 11. Germline V gene data show CDR1 as GTSNPN and CDR2 as SVGIG (reference sequence). CDR3 in DNA: TGTGCCTGCGGACCGGGACAGCGTCACTACGAGCAGTACTTC. This sequence encodes CACGPGQRHYEQYF.

As DNA, the CDR3 is TGTGCCTGGAGTGATGGAACAGGGCTTTTTCAGCCCCAGCATTTT. This encodes CAWSDGTGLFQPQHF. The chain couples TRBV30 to TRBJ1-5, with D tentatively TRBD1 (6 bases). CDR1 is GTSNPN and CDR2 is SVGIG in the germline V gene (reference sequence). The V gene lost 1 base and the J gene lost 6 bases, with 16 bases spanning the gap. The CDR3 has 15 residues. The variable domain in full, with the rest retrieved from reference TRBV30 and TRBJ1-5, is SQTIHQWPATLVQPVGSPLSLECTVEGTSNPNLYWYRQAAGRGLQLLFYSVGIGQISSEVPQNLSASRPQDRQFILSSKKLLLSDSGFYLCAWSDGTGLFQPQHFGDGTRLSIL.

This chain links TRBV7-2 with TRBJ1-2; 12 bases are shared with TRBD1. The length of the CDR3 is 15 residues. Germline CDR1 is SGHTA and CDR2 is FQGNSA. Unmatched junction bases numbered 5, after V lost 5 bases and J lost 4 bases. CDR3 nucleotides: TGTGCCAGCAGCGCTGGGACAGGGGGCAGCTATGGCTACACCTTC. It encodes CASSAGTGGSYGYTF. The full variable domain, rest sourced from reference TRBV7-2 and TRBJ1-2, is GAGVSQSPSNKVTEKGKDVELRCDPISGHTALYWYRQSLGQGLEFLIYFQGNSAPDKSGLPSDRFSAERTGGSVSTLTIQRTQQEDSAVYLCASSAGTGGSYGYTFGSGTRLTVV.

The chain couples TRBV7-2 to TRBJ2-3, with D perhaps being TRBD1 or TRBD2 (5 bases each). CDR1 and CDR2 (germline): SGHTA, FQGNSA. V was cut by 4 bases and J by 1 base, with 12 bases left in between. The CDR3 totals 15 residues. In nucleotides, the CDR3 is TGTGCCAGCAGCTCACGGGACCTTGGCACAGATACGCAGTATTTT. Amino acid sequence: CASSSRDLGTDTQYF.

This clone was detected a few times. The gene calls are TRBV5-4 and TRBJ1-2; no firm D call. Germline-derived CDR1 and CDR2 are SGHNT and YYREEE (reference sequence). This CDR3 is 14 amino acids long. The germline V and J ends were trimmed by 1 base and 7 bases, with 14 bases remaining between them. The CDR3 protein is CASSLRMGTGGYTF. The CDR3 DNA reads as TGTGCCAGCAGCTTGAGGATGGGAACGGGTGGCTACACCTTC.

The chain uses TRBV20-1 and TRBJ1-1; tentatively, D is TRBD1 (5 bases). This CDR3 has 11 residues. The V gene lost 2 bases and the J gene lost 10 bases, with 11 bases spanning the gap. Germline values: CDR1 DFQATT, CDR2 SNEGSKA (reference sequence). The CDR3 nucleotides read TGCAGTGCTAGACAGGGAGGAGGAGCTTTCTTT. Residues: CSARQGGGAFF.

The chain recombines TRBV21-1 with TRBJ1-2. TRBV21-1 is a pseudogene segment. This CDR3 has 14 amino acids. The CDR3 bases are TGTGCCAGCAGCCCACCGGGCCATCGGGATGGCTACACCTTC. This codes for CASSPPGHRDGYTF.

The gene calls are TRBV5-1 and TRBJ2-1; D gene unclear. V dropped 4 bases and J dropped 5 bases, with 13 bases sitting between them. This CDR3 has 14 amino acids. The V gene's germline CDR1 is SGHRS and CDR2 YFSETQ. In nucleotides, the CDR3 is TGCGCCAGCAGCGCCGGACCGAGGAACAATGAGCAGTTCTTC. It yields the protein CASSAGPRNNEQFF.